The T cell receptor (beta chain) under discussion was sequenced for a study of blood T cell repertoires in COVID-19. Background on the study: The United States, Italy and Spain provided the acute and convalescent COVID-19 samples. T cells, B-cell-depleted T cells, or PBMCs provided the cDNA or gDNA that served as material.

V lost 5 bases and J 4 bases, leaving 10 bases between the germline ends. This CDR3 has 13 amino acids. Germline loops: CDR1 MNHEY, CDR2 SVGAGI. TCRdb's table, derived via immunoSEQ multiplex PCR, lists solely in-frame clones and lacks some. The sample gives roughly 100,000 clones, 80% to 85% of which show up once; approximately 15% is in the top ten. The material sequenced was peripheral blood. The receptor's source is a woman aged 80 or older with acute or convalescent COVID-19. V is TRBV6-5 and J is TRBJ2-3, with D possibly matching TRBD2 (6 bases). Written as DNA, the CDR3 is TGTGCCAGCAGTCGGGACTTAGCAGATACGCAGTATTTT. This sequence encodes CASSRDLADTQYF.